This T cell receptor (beta chain) was sequenced for a study of CD8 T cells in ankylosing spondylitis. Points from the study as a whole: Disease-linked clones were found to be CD8+ and relatively rare in peripheral blood. For ankylosing spondylitis blood, a TCR beta motif of 7 to 9 highly homologous variants appeared characteristic. Researchers reportedly found disease-linked clones significantly enriched in matched ankylosing spondylitis synovial fluid.

Molecular-barcoded quantitative 5'-RACE produced these TCR beta libraries. TCRdb ran MiXCR on the 5' RACE reads and lists one entry per CDR3 protein. Of almost 400,000 distinct CDR3 sequences listed, around 22% are singletons. On this clonotype: The antigen remains undetermined.

CDR3 length equals 14 residues. Germline lookup yields CDR1 SGHRS and CDR2 YFSETQ. The V end lost 0 bases, the J end lost 4 bases, and 11 bases lay between the germline ends. The TCR was taken from a male donor with ankylosing spondylitis. The genes are TRBV5-1 and TRBJ2-7; possibly TRBD2 for D (6 bases). Sequencing was performed on blood, either unsorted or a sorted T cell fraction (not recorded which). CDR3 sequence reads: CASSLAAGRYEQYF. CDR3 in DNA: TGCGCCAGCAGCTTGGCGGCAGGGAGGTACGAGCAGTACTTC.